Below, one TCR beta chain is given with its context. Its antigen is still unknown. The CDR3 is 17 amino acids. The junction had 11 bases not matched to a gene; V was cut back by 3 bases and J by 2 bases. CDR1 and CDR2 from the germline V gene are MDHEN and SYDVKM. The entry originates in a study of T cell responses to AZD1222 COVID-19 vaccine. Sequencing was performed with immunoSEQ multiplex PCR; in TCRdb, only in-frame clones are kept and a portion is missing. The data hold roughly 150,000 clones, with 88% observed a single time. Study-wide points: The span of vaccine-associated CD4 TCRs extended across spike, with dominance at 160-218 and 743-854.

This sequence joins TRBV28 and TRBJ2-7, with 9 bases aligning to TRBD2. Sequencing used peripheral blood, obtained on day 0 of MenACWY control vaccination. The clonotype was recovered from an adult in good health. The CDR3 nucleotides read TGTGCCAGCAGTTTGTACCAGGGACTAGCAGGGGCCTACGAGCAGTACTTC. It translates to CASSLYQGLAGAYEQYF. The whole variable domain, filled in from reference TRBV28 and TRBJ2-7, reads DVKVTQSSRYLVKRTGEKVFLECVQDMDHENMFWYRQDPGLGLRLIYFSYDVKMKEKGDIPEGYSVSREKKERFSLILESASTNQTSMYLCASSLYQGLAGAYEQYFGPGTRLTVT.